This T cell receptor (beta chain) was obtained from a study of pediatric ulcerative colitis. Points from the study as a whole: No controls had the two rectal clonotypes shared by ulcerative colitis patients. Blood samples from a couple of patients yielded substantially fewer templates and were excluded from blood-rectal overlap analysis. In rectum, acute severe colitis had expanded clones and less diversity.

V was shortened by 2 bases and J by 3 bases, with 17 bases between the two germline ends. The CDR3 is 16 residues long. Per the germline V gene, CDR1 is SGHDT and CDR2 is YYEEEE. In the case of this clone: Its antigen is still unknown.

TCRdb's table, derived via immunoSEQ multiplex PCR, lists solely in-frame clones and lacks some. The sample has tens of thousands of clones, roughly nine tenths seen once. The chain is built from TRBV5-6 and TRBJ1-1; no firm D call. Sequencing used blood. The receptor was derived from a boy between 10 and 17 years old with severe ulcerative colitis. This CDR3 is CASSFRNRPGHTEAFF. The CDR3 region has the DNA TGTGCCAGCAGCTTTAGAAACCGCCCGGGTCACACTGAAGCTTTCTTT. Full variable domain (rest looked up from reference TRBV5-6 and TRBJ1-1): DAGVTQSPTHLIKTRGQQVTLRCSPKSGHDTVSWYQQALGQGPQFIFQYYEEEERQRGNFPDRFSGHQFPNYSSELNVNALLLGDSALYLCASSFRNRPGHTEAFFGQGTRLTVV.